The 9 T cell receptor beta chains reported below all come from one sample, sequenced in a study of shared T cell receptors in the human thymus. Measured with immunoSEQ multiplex PCR; TCRdb has only the in-frame clones, and not every one. This table holds about 660,000 clones, 87% found once. The sample was also linked to a second study, of human thymus T cells.

Sequencing was done on a sample of thymocytes. These receptors originate from a boy under three years old with a congenital heart defect.

The rearrangement joins TRBV19 to TRBJ1-5; 7 positions match TRBD1. Germline values: CDR1 LNHDA, CDR2 SQIVND (reference sequence). The CDR3 has 16 amino acids. V was pared by 4 bases and J by 7 bases, with 13 bases of the junction left unmatched. The CDR3 protein is CASSRRGQQLDQPQHF. In nucleotides, the CDR3 is TGTGCCAGTAGTAGGCGGGGACAGCAATTAGACCAGCCCCAGCATTTT. The variable domain in full, with the rest retrieved from reference TRBV19 and TRBJ1-5, is DGGITQSPKYLFRKEGQNVTLSCEQNLNHDAMYWYRQDPGQGLRLIYYSQIVNDFQKGDIAEGYSVSREKKESFPLTVTSAQKNPTAFYLCASSRRGQQLDQPQHFGDGTRLSIL.

V is TRBV27 and J is TRBJ1-2, with 7 bases fitting TRBD1. V was clipped by 8 bases and J by 3 bases; unmatched bases: 12. The CDR3 loop spans 15 amino acids. Germline V gene data show CDR1 as MNHEY and CDR2 as SMNVEV (reference sequence). The CDR3 spells CASGKQGKNYYGYTF. Written as DNA, the CDR3 is TGTGCCAGCGGAAAACAGGGGAAAAACTACTATGGCTACACCTTC.

The chain combines TRBV4-3 with TRBJ2-1, with TRBD2 matching 8 bases. This CDR3 comprises 15 residues. V gave up 0 bases and J gave up 5 bases; unmatched junction bases: 3. Germline V gene lookup returns CDR1 LGHNA and CDR2 YSLEER. The CDR3 loop reads CASSQELAAHNEQFF. The DNA of the CDR3 is TGCGCCAGCAGCCAAGAACTAGCGGCCCACAATGAGCAGTTCTTC.

This chain connects TRBV15 to TRBJ2-7; TRBD2 might be the D (5 bases). There are 15 residues in the CDR3. V was clipped by 4 bases and J by 2 bases, with 15 bases between them. Per the germline V gene, CDR1 is LNHNV and CDR2 is YYDKDF (reference sequence). The CDR3 nucleotides read TGTGCCACCAGCAAAGCTGGGGAGAAACCCTACGAGCAGTACTTC. Translating gives CATSKAGEKPYEQYF.

This clone has only one observation. In nucleotides, the CDR3 is TGTGCCACCAGCGTTACCCCCGGGGGAACTGAAGCTTTCTTT. Its translation: CATSVTPGGTEAFF. The chain links TRBV15 to TRBJ1-1; maybe TRBD1 (5 bases). V shed 5 bases and J shed 5 bases, with 15 bases lying between them. The CDR3 runs to 14 residues. Germline assignment: CDR1 LNHNV and CDR2 YYDKDF (reference sequence).

This chain connects TRBV6-1 to TRBJ2-2, with a weak D call TRBD1 (7 bases). The CDR3 totals 15 residues. Germline V gives CDR1 MNHNS, CDR2 SASEGT. The germline V and J ends were trimmed by 3 bases and 5 bases, with 13 bases remaining between them. CDR3 in amino acids: CASSDGRGETGELFF. As DNA, the CDR3 is TGTGCCAGCAGTGACGGCAGGGGGGAAACCGGGGAGCTGTTTTTT.

J is TRBJ2-7 and V is TRBV19; TRBD2 matches 10 bases. Trimming cost V 7 bases and J 1 base; bases outside gene matches: 4. The CDR3 covers 14 residues. Germline V lookup: CDR1 LNHDA, CDR2 SQIVND (reference sequence). CDR3 region: CASTISGRSYEQYF. CDR3 DNA: TGTGCCAGTACTATTAGCGGGAGGTCCTACGAGCAGTACTTC.

V and J are TRBV5-1 and TRBJ2-2; 7 nucleotides line up with TRBD1. Germline CDR1 reads SGHRS; CDR2 reads YFSETQ. Trimming removed 1 base from V and 2 bases from J; junction bases left unmatched: 14. The CDR3 length is 19 residues. CDR3 residues: CASSLSGTVTLVNTGELFF. As DNA, the CDR3 is TGCGCCAGCAGCTTGTCTGGGACAGTGACCCTCGTTAACACCGGGGAGCTGTTTTTT. The complete variable domain, with remaining parts taken from reference TRBV5-1 and TRBJ2-2, reads KAGVTQTPRYLIKTRGQQVTLSCSPISGHRSVSWYQQTPGQGLQFLFEYFSETQRNKGNFPGRFSGRQFSNSRSEMNVSTLELGDSALYLCASSLSGTVTLVNTGELFFGEGSRLTVL.

This rearrangement joins TRBV9 to TRBJ1-4; D gene ambiguous. The CDR3 runs 16 residues. V dropped 4 bases and J dropped 0 bases, with 13 bases sitting between them. Germline V lookup: CDR1 SGDLS, CDR2 YYNGEE. The CDR3 sequence is CASSPKSGATNEKLFF. In DNA, the CDR3 is TGTGCCAGCAGCCCGAAAAGCGGCGCAACTAATGAAAAACTGTTTTTT.